The 21 T cell receptor beta chains reported below all come from one sample, sequenced in a study of shared clonotypes between healthy human individuals. Profiling relied on immunoSEQ multiplex PCR, and the TCRdb table lists in-frame clones only, not all of them. The profile shows roughly 1,800,000 clones, over 85% of them singletons. The naive CD8 subset, CD45RO-negative cells positively selected for CCR7, excluded terminally differentiated effector memory CD45RA+ cells. Sequencing used naive CD8+ T cells sorted from blood. The receptor set was obtained from a young man in good health.

To note about this clone: Other nucleotide sequences in the sample specify the same CDR3. The chain recombines TRBV9 with TRBJ2-7; TRBD2 agrees at 7 bases. This CDR3 region has 15 residues. The junction had 5 bases not matched to a gene; V was cut back by 0 bases and J by 2 bases. Germline assignment: CDR1 SGDLS and CDR2 YYNGEE. The CDR3, as DNA: TGTGCCAGCAGCGTAGGGGCTAGCGGCACCTACGAGCAGTACTTC. Its protein product is CASSVGASGTYEQYF.

This clone was seen a single time. The chain carries TRBV10-3 and TRBJ1-4; D uncertain. This CDR3 is built from 15 residues. CDR1 and CDR2 (germline): ENHRY, SYGVKD. The V and J ends lost 0 bases and 7 bases respectively, with 12 bases between them. The CDR3 protein is CAISESWGWGEKLFF. The CDR3 DNA sequence: TGTGCCATCAGTGAGTCGTGGGGATGGGGTGAAAAACTGTTTTTT.

This chain joins TRBV13 and TRBJ2-3; D call uncertain. The V gene's germline CDR1 is PRHDT and CDR2 FYEKMQ (reference sequence). The CDR3 extends over 12 amino acids. V lost 2 bases and J lost 6, with 6 bases in between. The CDR3 sequence: CASSLMRDTQYF. DNA for the CDR3: TGTGCCAGCAGCTTAATGCGGGATACGCAGTATTTT.

This clone was recorded only once. J is TRBJ2-5 and V is TRBV4-1, with 9 bases that match TRBD2. The CDR3 runs 17 residues. The J segment lost 0 bases and the V segment lost 0 bases, leaving 5 bases of the junction unmatched. Germline CDR1 MGHRA, CDR2 YSYEKL. CDR3: CASSQDRLAAYQETQYF. The CDR3 nucleotides are TGCGCCAGCAGCCAAGATAGACTAGCGGCGTACCAAGAGACCCAGTACTTC.

The chain employs TRBV30 and TRBJ1-6; perhaps TRBD1 as D (5 bases). Trimming shortened V by 1 base and J by 7 bases, and 17 bases separated the two germline ends. CDR1 and CDR2 (germline): GTSNPN, SVGIG (reference sequence). The CDR3 is made up of 16 amino acids. CDR3 nucleotides: TGTGCCTGGAGTGGACATCCGGGACTCTCGAATTCACCCCTCCACTTT. This translates into CAWSGHPGLSNSPLHF. The whole variable domain, remainder taken from reference TRBV30 and TRBJ1-6, is SQTIHQWPATLVQPVGSPLSLECTVEGTSNPNLYWYRQAAGRGLQLLFYSVGIGQISSEVPQNLSASRPQDRQFILSSKKLLLSDSGFYLCAWSGHPGLSNSPLHFGNGTRLTVT.

This clone was detected only once. The rearrangement links TRBV4-1 to TRBJ2-5; D may be TRBD2 (6 bases). Trimming cost V 1 base and J 5 bases, with 14 bases left between them. CDR3 length: 15 residues. Germline CDR1 is MGHRA and CDR2 is YSYEKL. The CDR3 sequence: CASSQVFGGGETQYF. Here the CDR3 DNA reads TGCGCCAGCAGCCAAGTATTTGGCGGAGGGGAGACCCAGTACTTC.

The V and J genes are TRBV6-6 and TRBJ1-3; D possibly corresponds to TRBD1 (6 bases). V lost 2 bases and J lost 8, with 16 bases in between. This CDR3 is 15 amino acids long. Germline CDR1 MNHNY, CDR2 SVGAGI (reference sequence). CDR3 residues: CASSYRDRLSDTIYF. The CDR3 region has the DNA TGTGCCAGCAGTTACCGCGACAGGTTGTCGGACACCATATATTTT.

This sequence joins TRBV28 and TRBJ2-7; maybe TRBD1 (6 bases). The V gene's germline CDR1 is MDHEN and CDR2 SYDVKM. V lost 5 bases and J 1 base, leaving 18 bases between the germline ends. The CDR3 spans 16 residues. The CDR3: CASSTNIEQGSYEQYF. The CDR3 DNA reads as TGTGCCAGCAGTACTAATATCGAACAGGGTTCCTACGAGCAGTACTTC.

V usage is TRBV28 and J usage is TRBJ2-2; D gene uncertain. V lost 3 bases and J 1 base, leaving 9 bases between the germline ends. Per germline, CDR1 MDHEN and CDR2 SYDVKM. CDR3 length: 15 residues. The CDR3 sequence: CASSLVVGNTGELFF. The CDR3 coding sequence is TGTGCCAGCAGTTTGGTAGTAGGGAACACCGGGGAGCTGTTTTTT.

The chain employs TRBV7-8 and TRBJ1-1; D unresolved. V lost 0 bases to trimming and J lost 6 bases, with 14 bases between them. The germline CDR1 and CDR2 sequences are SGHVS and FQNEAQ. The CDR3 spans 15 residues. DNA of the CDR3: TGTGCCAGCAGCTTAGCGCCGGGGATTATCCCTGAAGCTTTCTTT. Its translation is CASSLAPGIIPEAFF.

This chain joins TRBV13 and TRBJ2-1; 8 nucleotides line up with TRBD2. The V segment lost 0 bases and the J segment 2 bases; nucleotides outside the gene matches: 6. In germline, CDR1 is PRHDT, CDR2 FYEKMQ (reference sequence). CDR3 size: 17 residues. This CDR3 is CASSLGPLSGTYNEQFF. Here the CDR3 DNA reads TGTGCCAGCAGCTTAGGTCCCCTTAGCGGGACCTACAATGAGCAGTTCTTC.

With regard to this clone: Sequence at one end of the junction differs from germline and may be a read error. V gene TRBV5-1 combines with J gene TRBJ2-7; 12 bases line up with TRBD1. The CDR3 covers 15 residues. Germline V lookup: CDR1 SGHRS, CDR2 YFSETQ. CDR3 sequence: CASSAGTGGHRVREF. CDR3 DNA: TGCGCCAGCAGCGCCGGGACAGGGGGCCATAGGGTTAGAGAATTC.

The rearrangement uses TRBV7-6 and TRBJ1-2, with no clear D. The CDR3 totals 17 residues. Germline V CDR1 and CDR2: SGHVS, FNYEAQ. V was cut by 5 bases and J by 4 bases, with 23 bases left in between. For the CDR3, the DNA is TGTGCCAGCAGCCAAACGAACGGACTGAAGGGCGGCTATGGCTACACCTTC. This gives the protein CASSQTNGLKGGYGYTF.

V gene TRBV6-1 combines with J gene TRBJ1-2; D call uncertain. The germline CDR1 and CDR2 sequences are MNHNS and SASEGT. This CDR3 comprises 11 residues. Deletions cut 11 bases from V and 7 bases from J, with 14 bases between. CDR3 DNA: TGTGCCTGCCCGACCTGGTTTGGCTACACCTTC. It translates to CACPTWFGYTF.

The chain carries TRBV21-1 and TRBJ2-7; the D call TRBD2 from the table was never checked on the DNA. TRBV21-1 is tagged as a pseudogene. This CDR3 has 14 residues. The DNA of the CDR3 is TGTGCCAGCAGCAATCGACGAGGGTCCTACGAGCAGTACTTC. This translates into CASSNRRGSYEQYF.

The rearrangement links TRBV4-2 to TRBJ1-1; tentatively, D is TRBD1 (6 bases). Germline assignment: CDR1 LGHNA and CDR2 YNFKEQ. This CDR3 has 16 amino acids. The V and J ends lost 4 bases and 4 bases respectively, with 19 bases between them. The CDR3 is CASSLLGQGKGTEAFF. The CDR3 region has the DNA TGTGCCAGCAGCCTCCTCGGGCAGGGGAAAGGCACTGAAGCTTTCTTT.

The J gene is TRBJ2-3, the V gene TRBV11-2, with D perhaps matching TRBD2 (5 bases). V dropped 4 bases and J dropped 9 bases, with 11 bases sitting between them. CDR1 SGHAT and CDR2 FQNNGV come from the germline V gene. This CDR3 spans 12 amino acids. The CDR3 nucleotides read TGTGCCAGCAGCTCCTTGGGAGACACGCAGTATTTT. This translates into CASSSLGDTQYF.

V usage is TRBV9 and J usage is TRBJ2-5, with D possibly matching TRBD1 (5 bases). Trimming removed 3 bases from V and 5 bases from J, with 20 bases in between. The CDR3 extends over 16 amino acids. Looked up from germline, CDR1 is SGDLS and CDR2 is YYNGEE. The DNA of the CDR3 is TGTGCCAGCAGCGCTTCAGGGTCCTCCCTCAGGGAGACCCAGTACTTC. Protein: CASSASGSSLRETQYF.

The genes are TRBV4-3 and TRBJ1-5, with 7 bases identical to TRBD1. Trimming cost V 2 bases and J 1 base; bases outside gene matches: 2. The CDR3 is 15 residues long. Germline V gene data show CDR1 as LGHNA and CDR2 as YSLEER. CDR3 loop: CASSQLTGSNQPQHF. CDR3 bases: TGCGCCAGCAGCCAATTGACAGGGAGCAATCAGCCCCAGCATTTT.

The chain is built from TRBV2 and TRBJ2-1; TRBD1 agrees at 9 bases. The V gene's germline CDR1 is SNHLY and CDR2 FYNNEI. The V gene end was trimmed by 6 bases and the J gene end by 6 bases; junction bases not matched to a gene: 6. CDR3 length: 14 residues. The CDR3 nucleotides read TGTGCCAGCAGCCCCGGGACAGGGATCAATGAGCAGTTCTTC. It yields the protein CASSPGTGINEQFF.

The chain employs TRBV6-5 and TRBJ1-1, with D maybe TRBD1 (6 bases). V shed 0 bases and J shed 8 bases, with 7 bases lying between them. Germline values: CDR1 MNHEY, CDR2 SVGAGI. The CDR3 length is 12 residues. CDR3 amino acids: CASSYSDSEAFF. CDR3 bases: TGTGCCAGCAGTTACTCGGACAGCGAAGCTTTCTTT.